Listed below are T cell receptor beta chains from one sample, sequenced in a study of blood T cell repertoires in COVID-19. The assay was immunoSEQ multiplex PCR, and TCRdb's table has in-frame clones only and misses some. This table holds about 12,000 clones, around 90% found once. Sequenced sample: peripheral blood. Receptors were obtained from a man in his 70s with active COVID-19. CDR3s include the opening cysteine and the closing phenylalanine or tryptophan. A D gene is named only where the DNA matches it firmly. Size values are once, few and many counts, or a class for expanded clones, and some rows have none.

14 . . TRBJ1-3 TRBV7-9 TGTGCCAGCAGCTTTTCGACAGCCGGAAACACCATATATTTT CASSFSTAGNTIYF
14 . TRBD1 TRBJ1-1 TRBV7-9 TGTGCCAGCAGCTTATACGGACAGGGGGTTGAAGCTTTCTTT CASSLYGQGVEAFF
14 . TRBD2 TRBJ2-1 TRBV5-1 TGCGCCAGCAGCCTCACAGCGGGGGCGGGTGAGCAGTTCTTC CASSLTAGAGEQFF
16 once . TRBJ1-1 TRBV5-6 TGTGCCAGCAGCTTGGTAGGAGAGGGTGGGTACACTGAAGCTTTCTTT CASSLVGEGGYTEAFF
13 . . TRBJ1-1 TRBV4-3 TGCGCCAGCACTCGGGGGGGTAGCACTGAAGCTTTCTTT CASTRGGSTEAFF
17 . TRBD1 TRBJ1-3 TRBV6-1 TGTGCCAGCAGTGAAAGGAGGAGGACAGGGAGAGGAAACACCATATATTTT CASSERRRTGRGNTIYF
16 once TRBD2 TRBJ2-5 TRBV3-1/TRBV3-2 TGTGCCAGCAGCTCCCGACTAGCGGGAGTGGTAGGGACCCAGTACTTC CASSSRLAGVVGTQYF
19 . TRBD1 TRBJ1-1 TRBV3-1/TRBV3-2 TGTGCCAGCAGCCCGCAGTCGACAGGGATGAGACTTGAAGGTACTGAAGCTTTCTTT CASSPQSTGMRLEGTEAFF
14 once . TRBJ1-2 TRBV9 TGTGCCAGCAGCGTAGGGTCAGGCGACTATGGCTACACCTTC CASSVGSGDYGYTF
13 . . TRBJ1-2 TRBV7-2 TGTGCCAGCAGCCCCTGGGACATATCGGGCTACACCTTC CASSPWDISGYTF
13 . . TRBJ1-1 TRBV12-3/TRBV12-4 TGTGCCAGCAGTTTAGGGTCACACCCTGAAGCTTTCTTT CASSLGSHPEAFF
15 once TRBD1 TRBJ1-2 TRBV7-9 TGTGCCAGCAGCCCAGACAGGGGGGAAAACTATGGCTACACCTTC CASSPDRGENYGYTF
18 . . TRBJ2-3 TRBV1 TGCACCAGCAGCCTTTCAAGCGGGGGGAGATCGGGCACAGATACGCAGTATTTT CTSSLSSGGRSGTDTQYF
15 . . TRBJ1-1 TRBV7-2 TGTGCCAGCAGCTTAGAAATGGACAGCTCCACTGAAGCTTTCTTT CASSLEMDSSTEAFF
12 . . TRBJ2-7 TRBV6-5 TGTGCCAGCTCAGGGTTGGCCCACGAGCAGTACTTC CASSGLAHEQYF
12 . . TRBJ2-7 TRBV28 TGTGCCAGCAAACCCAGATCCTACGAGCAGTACTTC CASKPRSYEQYF
11 . . TRBJ2-2 TRBV20-1 TGCAGTGCTTTCAGAACCGGGGAGCTGTTTTTT CSAFRTGELFF
12 . . TRBJ2-7 TRBV7-8 TGTGCCAGCAGCCCCTCCTCCTACGAGCAGTACTTC CASSPSSYEQYF
12 . TRBD2 TRBJ2-7 TRBV10-3 TGTGCCTCCACTGGGGGGGACTCCGAGCAGTACTTC CASTGGDSEQYF
13 . . TRBJ2-5 TRBV6-5 TGTGCCAGCAGCAAGTCGGTACAAGAGACCCAGTACTTC CASSKSVQETQYF
19 . TRBD2 TRBJ2-1 TRBV12-5 TGTGCTAGTGGTCCTGATAGGGGCCTGCTAGCGGGAGAACTCAATGAGCAGTTCTTC CASGPDRGLLAGELNEQFF
12 . . TRBJ1-3 TRBV9 TGTGCCAGCAGCCCCCGGGGGAACACCATATATTTT CASSPRGNTIYF
15 . TRBD1 TRBJ1-6 TRBV27 TGTGCCAGCAGTCCTCTCCCGACAGGGATGTCACCCCTCCACTTT CASSPLPTGMSPLHF
16 . TRBD2 TRBJ2-1 TRBV6-6 TGTGCCAGCAGCATAAATAAGCGGGGGGGCCGTAATGAGCAGTTCTTC CASSINKRGGRNEQFF
17 few TRBD1 TRBJ2-7 TRBV5-1 TGCGCCAGCAGCACCCGTACCGGGACAGGGAAAAACTACGAGCAGTACTTC CASSTRTGTGKNYEQYF
20 . . TRBJ2-7 TRBV6-2/TRBV6-3 TGTGCCAGCAGTTACTCGATACTAAGGTACGAGACAGAGCCCCTCTACGAGCAGTACTTC CASSYSILRYETEPLYEQYF
15 . TRBD1 TRBJ1-5 TRBV18 TGTGCCAGCTCACGGGTAAGACAGGGCAGTCAGCCCCAGCATTTT CASSRVRQGSQPQHF
15 . TRBD1 TRBJ1-4 TRBV5-4 TGTGCCAGCAGCACTCGACAGGGAGCTAATGAAAAACTGTTTTTT CASSTRQGANEKLFF
14 few . TRBJ1-1 TRBV7-9 TGTGCCAGCAGCTACGAGGGGGTAGGGACTGAAGCTTTCTTT CASSYEGVGTEAFF
16 once TRBD2 TRBJ2-3 TRBV9 TGTGCCAGCAGCGTAAAAGCGGGGGGCCGCACAGATACGCAGTATTTT CASSVKAGGRTDTQYF
13 . . TRBJ1-1 TRBV30 TGTGCCTGGAGTGGACAGATGAACACTGAAGCTTTCTTT CAWSGQMNTEAFF
15 once TRBD1 TRBJ2-1 TRBV19 TGTGCCACCTCATCGGCCGGGACAGATGATAATGAGCAGTTCTTC CATSSAGTDDNEQFF
13 . TRBD1 TRBJ1-1 TRBV3-1/TRBV3-2 TGTGCCAGCAGCAAGGGGACAGACACTGAAGCTTTCTTT CASSKGTDTEAFF
15 . TRBD2 TRBJ2-7 TRBV9 TGTGCCAGCAGCGTTGGACTAGCGGGAGGAAGAGAGCAGTACTTC CASSVGLAGGREQYF
16 . TRBD1 TRBJ1-6 TRBV14 TGTGCCAGCAGCCAGCGACAGGGGGCCGTCTGGTCACCCCTCCACTTT CASSQRQGAVWSPLHF
14 . . TRBJ2-5 TRBV6-6 TGTGCCAGCAGTTACTCCGCAGGGGAGGAGACCCAGTACTTC CASSYSAGEETQYF
16 . TRBD2 TRBJ2-1 TRBV7-3 TGTGCCAGCAGCTTAAAAGGGGCGGGGGTTCCTAATGAGCAGTTCTTC CASSLKGAGVPNEQFF
13 . . TRBJ1-5 TRBV7-6 TGTGCCAGCAGCTTAGCCGAAACGCGGCCCCAGCATTTT CASSLAETRPQHF
14 . . TRBJ1-2 TRBV18 TGTGCCAGCTCACGCCCCGGGACACCATATGGCTACACCTTC CASSRPGTPYGYTF
12 . . TRBJ2-7 TRBV5-1 TGCGCCAGCAGCCTCGGGACCTACGAGCAGTACTTC CASSLGTYEQYF
16 . . TRBJ1-5 TRBV11-2 TGTGCCAGCAGTGCAGAGGGGGGGGGAATCAATCAGCCCCAGCATTTT CASSAEGGGINQPQHF
14 . . TRBJ2-5 TRBV18 TGTGCCAGCTCACCAAGGCAGGCCGCAGAGACCCAGTACTTC CASSPRQAAETQYF
11 once . TRBJ1-1 TRBV5-1 TGCGCCAGCAGCCGCGACAGTGAAGCTTTCTTT CASSRDSEAFF
13 . . TRBJ1-2 TRBV9 TGTGCCAGCAGCGCCGGGGATACTTATGGCTACACCTTC CASSAGDTYGYTF
13 . . TRBJ2-5 TRBV10-1 TGCGCCAGCAGCGACACCGACCAAGAGACCCAGTACTTC CASSDTDQETQYF
16 . TRBD1 TRBJ2-7 TRBV7-2 TGTGCCAGCAGCTTAGGGGACAGGGGTGGGAGAAGGGAGCAGTACTTC CASSLGDRGGRREQYF
15 . . TRBJ2-5 TRBV19 TGTGCCAGTAGTACCAGTCGGGGGTACCAAGAGACCCAGTACTTC CASSTSRGYQETQYF
14 few . TRBJ1-2 TRBV6-5 TGTGCCAGCGCGCTCGGGGGAACTAACTATGGCTACACCTTC CASALGGTNYGYTF
14 . TRBD1 TRBJ1-1 TRBV9 TGTGCCAGCAGCGTTGAGGGGGCAATGTCCGAAGCTTTCTTT CASSVEGAMSEAFF
16 . TRBD2 TRBJ2-1 TRBV5-4 TGTGCCAGCAGCAAACTACTAGCGGGGGTACATAATGAGCAGTTCTTC CASSKLLAGVHNEQFF
14 . TRBD1 TRBJ2-7 TRBV5-4 TGTGCCAGCAGCTTGTCACAGGGGGCCCACGAGCAGTACTTC CASSLSQGAHEQYF